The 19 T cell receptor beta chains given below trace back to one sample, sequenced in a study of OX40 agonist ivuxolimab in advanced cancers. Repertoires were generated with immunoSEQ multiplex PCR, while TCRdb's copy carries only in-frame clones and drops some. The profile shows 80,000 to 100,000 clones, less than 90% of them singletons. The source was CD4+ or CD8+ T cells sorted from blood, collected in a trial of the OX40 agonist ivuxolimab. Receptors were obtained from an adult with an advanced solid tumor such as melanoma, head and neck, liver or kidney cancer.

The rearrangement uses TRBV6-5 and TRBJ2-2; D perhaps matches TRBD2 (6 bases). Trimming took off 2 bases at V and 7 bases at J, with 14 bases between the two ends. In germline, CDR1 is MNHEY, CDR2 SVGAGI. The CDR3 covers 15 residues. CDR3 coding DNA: TGTGCCAGCAGTTACCGTCCGACGGAGGGCGGGGAGCTGTTTTTT. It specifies CASSYRPTEGGELFF.

The CDR3 reads CASSQAGRTLHV. The CDR3 DNA is TGCGCCAGCAGCCAAGCGGGACGGACGCTTCACGTC. The V gene is TRBV4-1, the J gene TRBJ2-7; D might be TRBD1 or TRBD2, each matching 5 bases. The CDR3 runs to 12 residues. CDR1 is MGHRA and CDR2 is YSYEKL in the germline V gene.

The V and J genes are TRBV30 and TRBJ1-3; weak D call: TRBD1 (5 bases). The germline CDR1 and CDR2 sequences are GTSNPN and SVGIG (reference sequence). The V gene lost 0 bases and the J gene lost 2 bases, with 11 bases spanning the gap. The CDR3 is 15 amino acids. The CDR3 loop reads CAWSVFGTTGNTIYF. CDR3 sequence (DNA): TGTGCCTGGAGTGTATTTGGGACGACTGGAAACACCATATATTTT.

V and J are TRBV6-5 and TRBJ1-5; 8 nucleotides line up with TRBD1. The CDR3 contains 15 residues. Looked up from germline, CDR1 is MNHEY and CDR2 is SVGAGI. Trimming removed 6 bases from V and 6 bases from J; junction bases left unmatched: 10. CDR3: CASSVRQGRGQPQHF. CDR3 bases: TGTGCCAGCAGCGTAAGACAGGGGCGAGGTCAGCCCCAGCATTTT.

CDR3: CSAWGTGGQYV. CDR3 nucleotide sequence: TGCAGTGCTTGGGGGACAGGGGGACAGTACGTC. The chain recombines TRBV20-1 with TRBJ2-7, with 11 bases fitting TRBD1. J gave up 10 bases and V 5 bases, and 4 bases lay outside the gene matches. CDR3 length: 11 amino acids. Germline assignment: CDR1 DFQATT and CDR2 SNEGSKA (reference sequence).

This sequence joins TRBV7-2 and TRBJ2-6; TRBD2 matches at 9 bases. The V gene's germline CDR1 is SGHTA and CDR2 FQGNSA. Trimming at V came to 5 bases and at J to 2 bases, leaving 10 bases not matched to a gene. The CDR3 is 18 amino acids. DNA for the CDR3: TGTGCCAGCAGCCCCCGGGGTAGCGGGAGCACTGGGGCCAACGTCCTGACTTTC. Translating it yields CASSPRGSGSTGANVLTF.

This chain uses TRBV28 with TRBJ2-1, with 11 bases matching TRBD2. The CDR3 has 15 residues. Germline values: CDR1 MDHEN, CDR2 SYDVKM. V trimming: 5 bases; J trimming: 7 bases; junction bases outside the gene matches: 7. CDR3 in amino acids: CASSLSGRARNEQFF. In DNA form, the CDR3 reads TGTGCCAGCAGTCTTAGCGGGAGGGCCAGGAATGAGCAGTTCTTC.

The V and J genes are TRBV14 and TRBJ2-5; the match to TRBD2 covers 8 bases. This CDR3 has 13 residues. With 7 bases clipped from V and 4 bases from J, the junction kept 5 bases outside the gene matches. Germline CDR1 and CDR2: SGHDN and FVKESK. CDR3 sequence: CASNGRAGETQYF. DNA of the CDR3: TGTGCCAGCAACGGGAGGGCGGGAGAGACCCAGTACTTC.

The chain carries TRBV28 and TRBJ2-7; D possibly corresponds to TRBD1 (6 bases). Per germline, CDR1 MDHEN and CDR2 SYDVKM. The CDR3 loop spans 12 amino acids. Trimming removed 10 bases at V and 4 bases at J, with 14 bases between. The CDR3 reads CATSLQGYEQYV. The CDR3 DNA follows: TGTGCCACCTCACTACAGGGTTACGAGCAGTACGTC.

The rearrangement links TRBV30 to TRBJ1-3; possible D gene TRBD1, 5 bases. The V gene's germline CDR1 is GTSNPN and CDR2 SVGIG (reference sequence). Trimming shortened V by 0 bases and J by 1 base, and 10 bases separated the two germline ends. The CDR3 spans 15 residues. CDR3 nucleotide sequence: TGTGCCTGGAGTGTACGCACAGGATCTGGAAACACCATATATTTT. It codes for CAWSVRTGSGNTIYF.

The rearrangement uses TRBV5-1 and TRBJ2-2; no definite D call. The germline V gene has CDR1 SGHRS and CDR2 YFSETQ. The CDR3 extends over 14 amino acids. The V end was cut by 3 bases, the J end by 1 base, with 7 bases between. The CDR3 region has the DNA TGCGCCAGCAGCTCCAGTCTGAACACCGGGGAGCTGTTTTTT. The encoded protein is CASSSSLNTGELFF.

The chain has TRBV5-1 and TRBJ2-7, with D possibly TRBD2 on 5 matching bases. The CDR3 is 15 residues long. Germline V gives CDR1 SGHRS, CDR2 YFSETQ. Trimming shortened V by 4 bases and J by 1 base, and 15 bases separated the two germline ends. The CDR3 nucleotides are TGCGCCAGCAGCCCCACACTAGTCGGGTCCTACGAGCAGTACTTC. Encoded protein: CASSPTLVGSYEQYF. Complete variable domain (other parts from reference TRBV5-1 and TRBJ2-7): KAGVTQTPRYLIKTRGQQVTLSCSPISGHRSVSWYQQTPGQGLQFLFEYFSETQRNKGNFPGRFSGRQFSNSRSEMNVSTLELGDSALYLCASSPTLVGSYEQYFGPGTRLTVT.

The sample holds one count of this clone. The CDR3 is CASSYGGRGTEAFF. The CDR3 DNA is TGTGCCAGCAGTTACGGGGGGCGCGGCACTGAAGCTTTCTTT. The chain carries TRBV6-6 and TRBJ1-1; D might be TRBD1 (6 bases). This CDR3 comprises 14 residues. Trimming shortened V by 2 bases and J by 4 bases, and 11 bases separated the two germline ends. Germline V gene lookup returns CDR1 MNHNY and CDR2 SVGAGI (reference sequence).

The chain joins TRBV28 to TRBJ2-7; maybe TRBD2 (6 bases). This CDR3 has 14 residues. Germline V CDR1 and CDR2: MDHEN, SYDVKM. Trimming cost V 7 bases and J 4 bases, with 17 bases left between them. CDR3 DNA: TGTGCCAGCACCCAGGGCGGGGAAGGTTACGAGCAGTACTTC. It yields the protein CASTQGGEGYEQYF.

The CDR3 reads CATSKDVNYEQYF. The CDR3 bases are TGTGCCACCAGCAAAGACGTTAACTACGAGCAGTACTTC. The chain links TRBV15 to TRBJ2-7; no reliable D call. CDR3 size: 13 residues. V lost 4 bases and J 3 bases, leaving 10 bases between the germline ends. Germline assignment: CDR1 LNHNV and CDR2 YYDKDF (reference sequence).

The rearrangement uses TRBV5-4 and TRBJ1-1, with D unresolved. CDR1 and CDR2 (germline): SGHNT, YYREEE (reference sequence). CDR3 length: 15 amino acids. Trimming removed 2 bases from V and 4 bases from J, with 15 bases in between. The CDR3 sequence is CASSFGTRGVTEAFF. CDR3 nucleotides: TGTGCCAGCAGCTTCGGTACCCGTGGGGTCACTGAAGCTTTCTTT.

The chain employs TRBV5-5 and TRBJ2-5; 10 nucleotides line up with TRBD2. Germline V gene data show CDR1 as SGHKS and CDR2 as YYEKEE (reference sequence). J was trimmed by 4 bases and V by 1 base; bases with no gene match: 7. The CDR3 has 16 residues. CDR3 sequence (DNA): TGTGCCAGCAGCTTGACGGCTAGCGGGAGCCCAGAGACCCAGTACTTC. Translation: CASSLTASGSPETQYF.

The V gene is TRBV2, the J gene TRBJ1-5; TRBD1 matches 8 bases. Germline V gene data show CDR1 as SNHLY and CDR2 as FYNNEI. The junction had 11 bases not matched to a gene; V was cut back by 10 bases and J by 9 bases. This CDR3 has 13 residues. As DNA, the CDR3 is TGTGCCACCAGACAGGGGCCCCAAGGGCCCCAGCATTTT. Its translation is CATRQGPQGPQHF.

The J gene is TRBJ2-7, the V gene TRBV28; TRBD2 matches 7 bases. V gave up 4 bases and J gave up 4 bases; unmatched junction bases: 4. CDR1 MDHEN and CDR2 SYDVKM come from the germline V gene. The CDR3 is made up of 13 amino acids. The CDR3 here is CASSWGGTYEQYF. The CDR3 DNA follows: TGTGCCAGCAGTTGGGGGGGGACGTACGAGCAGTACTTC.